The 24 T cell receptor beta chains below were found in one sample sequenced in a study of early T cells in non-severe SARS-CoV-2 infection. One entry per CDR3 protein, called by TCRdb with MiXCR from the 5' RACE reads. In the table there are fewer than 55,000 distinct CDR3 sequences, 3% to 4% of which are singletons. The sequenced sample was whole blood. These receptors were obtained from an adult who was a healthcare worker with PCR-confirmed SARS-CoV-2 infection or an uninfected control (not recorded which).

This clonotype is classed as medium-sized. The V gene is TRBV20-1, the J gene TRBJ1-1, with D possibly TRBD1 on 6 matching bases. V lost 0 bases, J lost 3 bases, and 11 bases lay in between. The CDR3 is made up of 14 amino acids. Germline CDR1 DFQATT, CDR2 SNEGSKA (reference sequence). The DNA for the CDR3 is TGCAGTGCTAGAGATCTACAGGGCCACACTGAAGCTTTCTTT. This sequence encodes CSARDLQGHTEAFF.

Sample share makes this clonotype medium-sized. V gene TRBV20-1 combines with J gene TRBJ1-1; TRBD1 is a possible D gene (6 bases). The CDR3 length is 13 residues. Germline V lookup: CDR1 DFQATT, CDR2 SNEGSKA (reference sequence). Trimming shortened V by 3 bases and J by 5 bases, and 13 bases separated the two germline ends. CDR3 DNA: TGCAGTGCTAGTCAGGGGAGGGAGACTGAAGCTTTCTTT. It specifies CSASQGRETEAFF.

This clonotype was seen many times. CDR3 sequence (DNA): TGTGCCAGCAGCGAGGTCCAGCGGGGGAACACCGGGGAGCTGTTTTTT. This codes for CASSEVQRGNTGELFF. The chain has TRBV7-9 and TRBJ2-2, with 7 bases identical to TRBD2. The CDR3 is made up of 16 amino acids. In germline, CDR1 is SEHNR, CDR2 FQNEAQ (reference sequence). The J segment lost 1 base and the V segment lost 5 bases, leaving 7 bases of the junction unmatched.

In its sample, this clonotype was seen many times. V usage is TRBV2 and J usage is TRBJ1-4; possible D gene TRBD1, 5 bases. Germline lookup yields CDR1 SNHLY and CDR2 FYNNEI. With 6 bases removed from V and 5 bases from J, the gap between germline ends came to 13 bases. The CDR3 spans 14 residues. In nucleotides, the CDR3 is TGTGCCAGCAGCTCCCGGGACGGAAATGAAAAACTGTTTTTT. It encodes CASSSRDGNEKLFF.

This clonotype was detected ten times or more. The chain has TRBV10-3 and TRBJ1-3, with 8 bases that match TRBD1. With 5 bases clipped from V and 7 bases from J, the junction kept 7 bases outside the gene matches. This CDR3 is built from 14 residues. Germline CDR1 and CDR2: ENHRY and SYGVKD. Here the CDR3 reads CAISTGGTPNTIYF. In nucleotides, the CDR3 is TGTGCCATCAGTACAGGGGGAACCCCTAACACCATATATTTT.

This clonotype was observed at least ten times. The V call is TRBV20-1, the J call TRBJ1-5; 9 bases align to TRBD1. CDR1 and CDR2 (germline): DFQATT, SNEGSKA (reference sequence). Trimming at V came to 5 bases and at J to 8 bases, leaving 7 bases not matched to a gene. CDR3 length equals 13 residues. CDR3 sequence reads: CSAWTGAVEPQHF. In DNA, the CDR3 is TGCAGTGCTTGGACAGGGGCCGTGGAGCCCCAGCATTTT.

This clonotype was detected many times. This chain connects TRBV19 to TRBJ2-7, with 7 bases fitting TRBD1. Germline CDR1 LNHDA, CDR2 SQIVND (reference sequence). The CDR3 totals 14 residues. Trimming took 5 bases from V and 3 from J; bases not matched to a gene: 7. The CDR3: CASSGQADFYEQYF. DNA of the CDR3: TGTGCCAGTAGTGGACAGGCGGATTTCTACGAGCAGTACTTC.

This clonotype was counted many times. The DNA for the CDR3 is TGTGCCAGCAGCTATCAGGCGGGTACTGAAGCTTTCTTT. It yields the protein CASSYQAGTEAFF. V is TRBV12-3 or TRBV12-4 and J is TRBJ1-1; D remains unclear. Deletions cut 6 bases from V and 5 bases from J, with 13 bases between. CDR3 length: 13 residues.

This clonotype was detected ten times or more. The CDR3 sequence is CASSRWGGSSYNEQFF. The CDR3 DNA follows: TGTGCCAGTAGTCGGTGGGGGGGGAGCTCCTACAATGAGCAGTTCTTC. This chain uses TRBV19 with TRBJ2-1; 7 bases match TRBD2. This CDR3 comprises 16 residues. The trim removed 5 bases at V and 0 bases at J, leaving 7 bases unmatched. Germline loops: CDR1 LNHDA, CDR2 SQIVND (reference sequence).

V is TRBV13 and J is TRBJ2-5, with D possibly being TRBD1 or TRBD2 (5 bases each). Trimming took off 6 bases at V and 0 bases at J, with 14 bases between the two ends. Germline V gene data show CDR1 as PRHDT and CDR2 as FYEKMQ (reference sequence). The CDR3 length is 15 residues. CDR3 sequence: CASRRTGTHQETQYF. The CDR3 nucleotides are TGTGCCAGCAGACGGACCGGGACCCACCAAGAGACCCAGTACTTC.

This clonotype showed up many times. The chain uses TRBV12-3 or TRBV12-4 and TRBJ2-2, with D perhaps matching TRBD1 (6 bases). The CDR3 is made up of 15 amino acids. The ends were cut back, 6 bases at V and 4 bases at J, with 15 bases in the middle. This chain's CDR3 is CASSRTGTPTGELFF. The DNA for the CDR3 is TGTGCCAGCAGCCGCACCGGGACACCCACCGGGGAGCTGTTTTTT.

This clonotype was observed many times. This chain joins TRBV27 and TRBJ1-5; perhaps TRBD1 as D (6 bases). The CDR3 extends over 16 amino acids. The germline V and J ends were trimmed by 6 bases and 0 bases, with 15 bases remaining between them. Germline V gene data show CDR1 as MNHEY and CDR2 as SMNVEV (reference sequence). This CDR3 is CASSLGTPLSNQPQHF. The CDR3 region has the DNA TGTGCCAGCAGCCTGGGGACACCACTTAGCAATCAGCCCCAGCATTTT.

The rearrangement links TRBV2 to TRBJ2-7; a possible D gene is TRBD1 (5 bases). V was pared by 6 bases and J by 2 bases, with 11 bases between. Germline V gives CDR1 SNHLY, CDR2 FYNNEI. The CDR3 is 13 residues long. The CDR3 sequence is CASRTTATYEQYF. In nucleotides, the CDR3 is TGTGCCAGCAGAACGACAGCTACCTACGAGCAGTACTTC.

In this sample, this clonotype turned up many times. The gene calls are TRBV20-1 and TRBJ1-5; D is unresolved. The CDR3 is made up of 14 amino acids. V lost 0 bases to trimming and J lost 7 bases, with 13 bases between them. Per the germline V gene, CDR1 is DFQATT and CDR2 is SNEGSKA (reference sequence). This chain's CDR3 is CSAREVRKEQPQHF. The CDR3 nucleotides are TGCAGTGCTAGAGAGGTACGGAAGGAGCAGCCCCAGCATTTT.

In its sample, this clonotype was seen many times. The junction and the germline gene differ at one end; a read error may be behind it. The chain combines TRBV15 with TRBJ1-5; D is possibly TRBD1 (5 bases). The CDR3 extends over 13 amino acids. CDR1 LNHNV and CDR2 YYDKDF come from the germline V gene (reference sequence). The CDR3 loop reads CATRRAYNQPQHF. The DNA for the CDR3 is TGTGCCACCCGCAGGGCCTACAATCAGCCCCAGCATTTT.

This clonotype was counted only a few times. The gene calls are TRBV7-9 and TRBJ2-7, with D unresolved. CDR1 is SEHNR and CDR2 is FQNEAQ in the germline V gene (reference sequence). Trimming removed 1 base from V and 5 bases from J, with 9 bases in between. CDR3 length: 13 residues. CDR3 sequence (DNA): TGTGCCAGCAGCTTAGTTGCGAGCGACGAGCAGTACTTC. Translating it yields CASSLVASDEQYF.

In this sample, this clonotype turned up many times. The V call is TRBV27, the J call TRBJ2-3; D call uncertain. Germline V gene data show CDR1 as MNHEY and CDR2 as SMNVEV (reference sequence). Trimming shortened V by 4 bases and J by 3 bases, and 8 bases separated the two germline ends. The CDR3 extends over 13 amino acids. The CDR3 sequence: CASSWMTTDTQYF. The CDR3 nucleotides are TGTGCCAGCAGTTGGATGACGACAGATACGCAGTATTTT.

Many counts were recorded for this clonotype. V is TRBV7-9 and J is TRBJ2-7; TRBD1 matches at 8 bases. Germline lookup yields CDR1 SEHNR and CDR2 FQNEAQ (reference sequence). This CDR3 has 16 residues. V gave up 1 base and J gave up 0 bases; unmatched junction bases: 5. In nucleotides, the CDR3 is TGTGCCAGCAGCTTAGACAGCGGACAGGGCTCCTACGAGCAGTACTTC. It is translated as CASSLDSGQGSYEQYF.

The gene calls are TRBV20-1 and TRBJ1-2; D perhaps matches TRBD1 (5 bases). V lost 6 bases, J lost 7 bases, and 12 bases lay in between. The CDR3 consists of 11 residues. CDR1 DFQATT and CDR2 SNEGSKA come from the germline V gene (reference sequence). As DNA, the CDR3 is TGCAGTGCCATCTTAGGGGTTGGCTACACCTTC. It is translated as CSAILGVGYTF.

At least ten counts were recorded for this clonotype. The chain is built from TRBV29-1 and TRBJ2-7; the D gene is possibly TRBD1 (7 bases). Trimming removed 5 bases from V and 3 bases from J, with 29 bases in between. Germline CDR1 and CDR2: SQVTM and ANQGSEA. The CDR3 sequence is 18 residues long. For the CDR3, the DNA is TGCAGCGTTCTCGACCCAAGGACAGGTCGCGGGGTATACTACGAGCAGTACTTC. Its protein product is CSVLDPRTGRGVYYEQYF.

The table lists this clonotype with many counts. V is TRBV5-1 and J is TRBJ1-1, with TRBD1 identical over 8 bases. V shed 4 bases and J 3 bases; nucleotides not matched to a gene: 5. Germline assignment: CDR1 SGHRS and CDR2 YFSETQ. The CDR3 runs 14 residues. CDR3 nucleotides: TGCGCCAGCAGCATTGACAGGGGAGACACTGAAGCTTTCTTT. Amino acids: CASSIDRGDTEAFF.

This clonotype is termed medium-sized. CDR3 sequence (DNA): TGTGCCACGGGGCCGGGACAGGGGTCTGATGAGCAGTTCTTC. Translated, it gives CATGPGQGSDEQFF. The chain couples TRBV6-1 to TRBJ2-1; 10 nucleotides line up with TRBD1. V gave up 10 bases and J gave up 8 bases; unmatched junction bases: 11. Looked up from germline, CDR1 is MNHNS and CDR2 is SASEGT. CDR3 length: 14 residues.

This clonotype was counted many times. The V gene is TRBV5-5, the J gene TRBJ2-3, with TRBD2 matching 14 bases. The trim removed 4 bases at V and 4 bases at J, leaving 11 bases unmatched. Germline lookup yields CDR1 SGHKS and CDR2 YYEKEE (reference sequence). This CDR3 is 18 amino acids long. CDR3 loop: CASSEPGLAGVHADTQYF. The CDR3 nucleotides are TGTGCCAGCAGCGAGCCGGGACTAGCGGGAGTGCACGCAGATACGCAGTATTTT.

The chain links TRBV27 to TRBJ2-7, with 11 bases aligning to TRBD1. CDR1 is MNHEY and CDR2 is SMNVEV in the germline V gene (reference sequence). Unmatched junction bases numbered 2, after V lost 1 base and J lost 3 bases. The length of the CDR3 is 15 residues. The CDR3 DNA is TGTGCCAGCAGTTTATTCGGGACAGGGGGCTACGAGCAGTACTTC. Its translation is CASSLFGTGGYEQYF.